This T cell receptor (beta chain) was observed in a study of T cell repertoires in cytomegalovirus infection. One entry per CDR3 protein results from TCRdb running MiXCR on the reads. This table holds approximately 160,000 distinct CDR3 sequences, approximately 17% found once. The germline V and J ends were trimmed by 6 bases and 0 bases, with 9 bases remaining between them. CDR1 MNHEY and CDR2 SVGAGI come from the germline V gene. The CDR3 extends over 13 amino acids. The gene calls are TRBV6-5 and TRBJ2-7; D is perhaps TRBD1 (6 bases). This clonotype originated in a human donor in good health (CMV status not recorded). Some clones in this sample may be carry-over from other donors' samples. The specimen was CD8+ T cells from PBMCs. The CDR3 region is CASSETGSYEQYF. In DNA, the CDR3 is TGTGCCAGCAGCGAGACAGGCTCCTACGAGCAGTACTTC.